Following are 17 T cell receptor beta chains from one sample sequenced in a study of T cell responses to AZD1222 COVID-19 vaccine. Measured with immunoSEQ multiplex PCR; TCRdb has only the in-frame clones, and not every one. This repertoire shows about 83,000 clones, over 75% found once; its top ten account for roughly 4.8%. This sample comprised peripheral blood, obtained on day 0 of MenACWY control vaccination. The receptor source for this set is an adult in good health.

The rearrangement links TRBV7-3 to TRBJ2-3; TRBD2 matches at 9 bases. J gave up 5 bases and V 5 bases, and 8 bases lay outside the gene matches. This CDR3 spans 15 amino acids. Per germline, CDR1 SGHTA and CDR2 FQGTGA. The CDR3 nucleotides are TGTGCCAGCAGCCTGTTAGCGGGAGTCATAGATACGCAGTATTTT. Protein: CASSLLAGVIDTQYF. Using reference TRBV7-3 and TRBJ2-3 for the parts outside the CDR3, the full variable domain is GAGVSQTPSNKVTEKGKYVELRCDPISGHTALYWYRQSLGQGPEFLIYFQGTGAADDSGLPNDRFFAVRPEGSVSTLKIQRTERGDSAVYLCASSLLAGVIDTQYFGPGTRLTVL.

The chain uses TRBV3-1 (or the pseudogene TRBV3-2) and TRBJ1-5; D may be TRBD1 (5 bases). V lost 4 bases and J 0 bases, leaving 10 bases between the germline ends. Germline assignment: CDR1 LGHDT and CDR2 YNNKEL (reference sequence). The length of the CDR3 is 15 residues. The CDR3: CASSLRGNSNQPQHF. In nucleotides, the CDR3 is TGTGCCAGCAGCCTGCGGGGGAATAGCAATCAGCCCCAGCATTTT.

V and J are TRBV30 and TRBJ1-2, with D possibly matching TRBD1 (6 bases). CDR1 is GTSNPN, CDR2 SVGIG, per germline (reference sequence). The CDR3 extends over 12 amino acids. Trimming cost V 5 bases and J 6 bases, with 13 bases left between them. This CDR3 reads CAWARQADGYTF. The CDR3 bases are TGTGCCTGGGCACGACAGGCCGATGGCTACACCTTC.

This clone occurred a few times. The chain is built from TRBV19 and TRBJ1-1; D gene uncertain. The germline CDR1 and CDR2 sequences are LNHDA and SQIVND (reference sequence). Trimming took 6 bases from V and 2 from J, leaving 13 bases between them. The CDR3 sequence is 14 residues long. CDR3 DNA: TGTGCCAGTAGAAAGGAATTAGAAAACACTGAAGCTTTCTTT. It specifies CASRKELENTEAFF.

The chain carries TRBV28 and TRBJ1-1; no definite D call. There are 11 residues in the CDR3. V was shortened by 6 bases and J by 1 base, with 3 bases between the two germline ends. Germline V CDR1 and CDR2: MDHEN, SYDVKM. The chain's CDR3 is CASRSNTEAFF. CDR3 nucleotides: TGTGCCAGCAGGTCGAACACTGAAGCTTTCTTT. Combining the CDR3 with reference TRBV28 and TRBJ1-1 gives the whole variable domain DVKVTQSSRYLVKRTGEKVFLECVQDMDHENMFWYRQDPGLGLRLIYFSYDVKMKEKGDIPEGYSVSREKKERFSLILESASTNQTSMYLCASRSNTEAFFGQGTRLTVV.

V gene TRBV30 combines with J gene TRBJ1-1; 7 nucleotides align to TRBD1. The CDR3 covers 15 residues. CDR1 and CDR2 from the germline V gene are GTSNPN and SVGIG (reference sequence). The J segment lost 3 bases and the V segment lost 4 bases, leaving 11 bases of the junction unmatched. In DNA, the CDR3 is TGTGCCTGGAATCTCCAGACAGGGAGGGACACTGAAGCTTTCTTT. It codes for CAWNLQTGRDTEAFF. Full variable domain (remainder filled in from reference TRBV30 and TRBJ1-1): SQTIHQWPATLVQPVGSPLSLECTVEGTSNPNLYWYRQAAGRGLQLLFYSVGIGQISSEVPQNLSASRPQDRQFILSSKKLLLSDSGFYLCAWNLQTGRDTEAFFGQGTRLTVV.

The chain combines TRBV5-6 with TRBJ1-3; tentative D call: TRBD1 (5 bases). This CDR3 comprises 13 residues. V was pared by 3 bases and J by 5 bases, with 9 bases between. CDR1 and CDR2 (germline): SGHDT, YYEEEE. CDR3 nucleotide sequence: TGTGCCAGCAGCTCCGACAGTCGAAACACCATATATTTT. It is translated as CASSSDSRNTIYF.

The V and J genes are TRBV21-1 and TRBJ2-5; the table assigns TRBD1, which was not confirmed against the DNA. TRBV21-1 is marked as a pseudogene. This CDR3 spans 16 amino acids. In nucleotides, the CDR3 is TGTGCCAGCAGCAAAGAGGGGGACAGGGATAGGAAGACCCAGTACTTC. Translation gives CASSKEGDRDRKTQYF.

J is TRBJ2-5 and V is TRBV10-3, with TRBD2 identical over 9 bases. This CDR3 has 15 residues. Unmatched junction bases numbered 7, after V lost 6 bases and J lost 2 bases. Looked up from germline, CDR1 is ENHRY and CDR2 is SYGVKD. The CDR3 bases are TGTGCCATCAGCAGACTAGCGGCCACTCAAGAGACCCAGTACTTC. This gives the protein CAISRLAATQETQYF.

The J gene is TRBJ1-2, the V gene TRBV14; 7 positions match TRBD1. In germline, CDR1 is SGHDN, CDR2 FVKESK. V shed 4 bases and J 8 bases; nucleotides not matched to a gene: 10. This CDR3 spans 14 amino acids. CDR3 in amino acids: CASSPGRGRGGYTF. The CDR3 DNA sequence: TGTGCCAGCAGCCCGGGTAGGGGGCGCGGGGGCTACACCTTC.

The V call is TRBV5-6, the J call TRBJ2-3; D tentatively fits TRBD1 or TRBD2 (5 bases each). The CDR3 length is 18 residues. Germline CDR1 reads SGHDT; CDR2 reads YYEEEE. V was trimmed by 5 bases and J by 5 bases, leaving 27 bases between them. The DNA for the CDR3 is TGTGCCAGCAGAACAGTTACGGACCCGCTAGGGACGGTAGATACGCAGTATTTT. This codes for CASRTVTDPLGTVDTQYF.

The chain joins TRBV10-1 to TRBJ2-7; D may be TRBD1 (6 bases). The CDR3 is 17 residues long. Per germline, CDR1 WNHNN and CDR2 SYGVQD (reference sequence). V lost 0 bases to trimming and J lost 3 bases, with 18 bases between them. The CDR3 sequence: CASSESIGTLGGYEQYF. In nucleotides, the CDR3 is TGCGCCAGCAGTGAGTCTATCGGGACACTGGGCGGCTACGAGCAGTACTTC.

The V call is TRBV7-2, the J call TRBJ2-7; no firm D call. The CDR3 contains 16 residues. Germline V gene lookup returns CDR1 SGHTA and CDR2 FQGNSA. Trimming took off 7 bases at V and 1 base at J, with 20 bases between the two ends. CDR3 sequence reads: CASTPLAHGLSYEQYF. CDR3 coding DNA: TGTGCCAGCACCCCTTTGGCACACGGCTTGTCCTACGAGCAGTACTTC.

The chain carries TRBV11-3 and TRBJ2-3; D is undetermined. V was pared by 5 bases and J by 3 bases, with 6 bases between. Germline CDR1 and CDR2: SGHNT and YENEEA. This CDR3 is 12 amino acids long. The CDR3 protein is CASSPGTDTQYF. DNA for the CDR3: TGTGCCAGCAGCCCCGGTACAGATACGCAGTATTTT.

This chain connects TRBV10-2 to TRBJ2-1, with 10 positions matching TRBD2. From germline, CDR1 is WSHSY and CDR2 SAAADI. The CDR3 length is 16 residues. Germline trimming cut 4 bases from V and 9 bases from J; bases unmatched to any gene: 12. CDR3 in amino acids: CASSAKTSGWGGEQFF. In DNA, the CDR3 is TGCGCCAGCAGTGCCAAGACTAGCGGGTGGGGAGGTGAGCAGTTCTTC.

The chain joins TRBV6-1 to TRBJ2-2; no definite D call. V dropped 4 bases and J dropped 2 bases, with 14 bases sitting between them. From germline, CDR1 is MNHNS and CDR2 SASEGT. This CDR3 has 16 residues. The CDR3 bases are TGTGCCAGCAGTGGCTCCAGCCCCTTCAACACCGGGGAGCTGTTTTTT. Amino acid sequence: CASSGSSPFNTGELFF.

This chain joins TRBV19 and TRBJ2-1, with D unresolved. Germline loops: CDR1 LNHDA, CDR2 SQIVND (reference sequence). CDR3 size: 12 residues. The ends were cut back, 4 bases at V and 6 bases at J, with 7 bases in the middle. The CDR3 loop reads CASSTYINEQFF. CDR3 nucleotide sequence: TGTGCCAGTAGTACATACATCAATGAGCAGTTCTTC.